This is a list of T cell receptor beta chains from one sample in a study of T-cell reconstitution after alpha-beta-depleted transplantation in children. TCRdb re-called the PCR reads with MiXCR, one entry per CDR3 protein. In the table there are 600,000 to 700,000 distinct CDR3 sequences, about 15% of which are singletons. The sequences come from PBMCs from the stem cell graft donor, collected from the stem cell graft. Every receptor here comes from a human donor who donated a stem cell graft to a child with acute myeloid leukemia. Both conserved end residues are part of each CDR3. The order of the fields is D gene, V gene, J gene, clone size, CDR3 protein, CDR3 DNA. A D gene is named only where the DNA matches it firmly. Clone size is shown for a subset of rows, as once, few, many or a class of expanded clone.

NA	TRBV5-5	TRBJ1-6	few	CASSLDGAPNSPLHF	TGTGCCAGCAGCTTGGACGGGGCCCCTAATTCACCCCTCCACTTT
NA	TRBV25-1	TRBJ2-5	many	CASRGRGDQYF	TGTGCCAGCAGGGGACGTGGGGACCAGTACTTC
NA	TRBV20-1	TRBJ1-2	many	CSAERGGYGYTF	TGCAGTGCAGAGAGGGGTGGCTATGGCTACACCTTC
NA	TRBV20-1	TRBJ1-5	many	CSAKVEEISNQPQHF	TGCAGTGCTAAAGTGGAGGAGATTAGCAATCAGCCCCAGCATTTT
TRBD2	TRBV14	TRBJ2-1	few	CASSPGASGVNEQFF	TGTGCCAGCAGCCCCGGAGCTAGCGGGGTCAATGAGCAGTTCTTC
NA	TRBV29-1	TRBJ1-3	NA	CSVAATRGNTIYF	TGCAGCGTTGCAGCCACCCGTGGAAACACCATATATTTT
TRBD2	TRBV29-1	TRBJ2-2	few	CSVGRAGGAHTGELFF	TGCAGCGTTGGAAGAGCGGGGGGGGCTCACACCGGGGAGCTGTTTTTT
NA	TRBV20-1	TRBJ2-1	NA	CSARWTYNEQFF	TGCAGTGCAAGGTGGACCTACAATGAGCAGTTCTTC
NA	TRBV7-8	TRBJ2-7	few	CASSVPLAGPSSYEQYF	TGTGCCAGCAGCGTACCCCTGGCCGGGCCAAGCTCTTACGAGCAGTACTTC
TRBD1	TRBV13	TRBJ2-3	many	CASSFRGLGTDTQYF	TGTGCCAGCAGCTTCAGGGGGCTTGGCACAGATACGCAGTATTTT
TRBD1	TRBV6-1	TRBJ1-1	NA	CASGSIGTGKRSTEAFF	TGTGCCAGCGGATCCATAGGGACAGGGAAGAGGAGCACTGAAGCTTTCTTT
NA	TRBV3-1	TRBJ2-1	NA	CASSPRVAYNEQFF	TGTGCCAGCAGCCCCCGGGTAGCTTACAATGAGCAGTTCTTC
NA	TRBV6-6	TRBJ1-5	many	CASTRGNQPQHF	TGTGCCAGCACACGAGGCAATCAGCCCCAGCATTTT
TRBD1	TRBV5-1	TRBJ2-1	NA	CASSLGTGISYNEQFF	TGCGCCAGCAGCTTGGGGACAGGGATCTCCTACAATGAGCAGTTCTTC
TRBD1	TRBV7-8	TRBJ2-1	many	CASSLSEGQGVGMFF	TGTGCCAGCAGCTTAAGCGAGGGACAGGGGGTTGGAATGTTCTTC
NA	TRBV6-5	TRBJ2-6	few	CASSFAVSPSGANVLTF	TGTGCCAGCAGTTTCGCAGTTAGCCCCTCTGGGGCCAACGTCCTGACTTTC
NA	TRBV27	TRBJ1-4	NA	CASSFRWTATGNEKLFF	TGTGCCAGCAGTTTCCGCTGGACGGCAACCGGTAATGAAAAACTGTTTTTT
TRBD2	TRBV20-1	TRBJ2-5	many	CSARGLVAGAQYF	TGCAGTGCTAGGGGTCTCGTAGCGGGGGCCCAGTACTTC
TRBD2	TRBV12-3/TRBV12-4	TRBJ2-7	few	CASLGTSHSYEQYF	TGTGCCAGCCTCGGGACTAGCCATTCCTACGAGCAGTACTTC
NA	TRBV20-1	TRBJ2-5	many	CSVERMDVEQETQYF	TGCAGTGTCGAACGAATGGACGTAGAGCAAGAGACCCAGTACTTC
TRBD1	TRBV12-3/TRBV12-4	TRBJ1-5	NA	CASSYDREGQPQHF	TGTGCCAGCAGCTATGACAGGGAAGGTCAGCCCCAGCATTTT
NA	TRBV12-3/TRBV12-4	TRBJ2-5	many	CASSFGRPLEAQYF	TGTGCCAGCAGTTTCGGCAGGCCTCTGGAAGCCCAGTACTTC
NA	TRBV7-9	TRBJ2-1	NA	CASSSEQGGQFF	TGTGCCAGCAGCTCGGAACAGGGTGGGCAGTTCTTC
NA	TRBV7-6	TRBJ1-5	NA	CASSPAGIYQPQHF	TGTGCCAGCAGCCCGGCAGGGATCTATCAGCCCCAGCATTTT
NA	TRBV20-1	TRBJ2-4	NA	CSASTRGEIAKNIQYF	TGCAGTGCTTCGACCCGCGGGGAGATAGCCAAAAACATTCAGTACTTC
NA	TRBV12-3/TRBV12-4	TRBJ2-5	many	CASSPGRTQETQYF	TGTGCCAGCAGCCCTGGACGGACCCAAGAGACCCAGTACTTC
TRBD2	TRBV2	TRBJ2-3	few	CASTLTSGSTDTQYF	TGTGCCAGCACCCTTACTAGCGGTAGCACAGATACGCAGTATTTT